The TCR beta chain under discussion was sequenced for a study of CD8+ T cells in alopecia areata. Treatment described: oral pan-JAK inhibitor, 5-10 mg twice daily. Both peripheral blood and punch biopsies of lesional scalp skin were obtained from patients who had alopecia areata. Sorting of PBMCs yielded the CD4+ and CD8+ T cells. Concerning this clone: Its antigen is still unknown.

As the sequencing template, cDNA was produced by extracting RNA and reverse transcribing it. Generated by immunoSEQ multiplex PCR, the TCRdb table keeps only in-frame clones and is missing some. The sample has 110,000 to 150,000 clones; more than 85% are singletons. Study-level results: Affected scalp, especially in alopecia totalis/universalis, had a higher clonality than normal scalp did.

With 5 bases removed from V and 3 bases from J, the gap between germline ends came to 14 bases. Per germline, CDR1 PRHDT and CDR2 FYEKMQ (reference sequence). This CDR3 has 15 amino acids. This clonotype was obtained from a human donor with alopecia areata. This sample comprised CD8+ T cells sorted from blood, obtained at week 4, from a patient treated with tofacitinib. The chain recombines TRBV13 with TRBJ2-1, with D possibly TRBD2 on 5 matching bases. CDR3 coding DNA: TGTGCCAGCAGCCACACCGAGGACTTCTACAATGAGCAGTTCTTC. Translating gives CASSHTEDFYNEQFF.